Listed here are 29 T cell receptor beta chains from one sample, sequenced in a study of T-cell memory formation after mild COVID-19. From the 5' RACE reads, TCRdb called clonotypes with MiXCR, one entry per CDR3 protein. Of approximately 500,000 distinct CDR3 sequences listed, roughly 23% are singletons. What was sequenced was PBMCs or a T cell subset sorted from them (not recorded which). The receptors were gathered from an adult woman who had mild COVID-19 (a few samples of this study predate the infection). Cell type and time point are not known.

The gene calls are TRBV7-6 and TRBJ2-3, with D uncertain. Germline V gene lookup returns CDR1 SGHVS and CDR2 FNYEAQ. The V end was cut by 3 bases, the J end by 6 bases, with 7 bases between. This CDR3 has 12 residues. The CDR3 reads CASSFAGDTQYF. The CDR3 DNA is TGTGCCAGCAGCTTCGCTGGGGATACGCAGTATTTT.

V is TRBV28 and J is TRBJ1-5; D unclear. The V and J ends lost 4 bases and 5 bases respectively, with 15 bases between them. The CDR3 extends over 15 amino acids. In germline, CDR1 is MDHEN, CDR2 SYDVKM. CDR3 nucleotide sequence: TGTGCCAGCAGTTCGGTACTGGGCAGCGATCAGCCCCAGCATTTT. This encodes CASSSVLGSDQPQHF.

The sample holds a few counts of this clonotype. The V gene is TRBV4-3, the J gene TRBJ2-7; D not resolved. CDR3 length equals 15 residues. Germline V gene lookup returns CDR1 LGHNA and CDR2 YSLEER. V was cut by 4 bases and J by 5 bases, with 18 bases left in between. The CDR3 sequence is CASSPNSGLLDEQYF. In DNA, the CDR3 is TGCGCCAGCAGCCCCAATTCAGGCCTCTTAGACGAGCAGTACTTC.

In this sample, this clonotype turned up a few times. Lacking the conserved final phenylalanine or tryptophan, this CDR3 likely reflects a read error. Because the CDR3's place on the DNA is in doubt, the DNA is left out and the CDR3 is given as listed by TCRdb. The chain couples TRBV20-1 to TRBJ2-7; the table assigns TRBD2, which was not confirmed against the DNA. Inclusive of both ends, the CDR3 amounts to 12 amino acids. Germline CDR1 is DFQATT and CDR2 is SNEGSKA (reference sequence). CDR3 amino acids: CSAGLIGTAFFI.

This chain uses TRBV5-1 with TRBJ1-2; unclear D gene. V dropped 3 bases and J dropped 8 bases, with 14 bases sitting between them. The CDR3 sequence is 13 residues long. Germline values: CDR1 SGHRS, CDR2 YFSETQ. CDR3: CASSSAGTEGYTF. In nucleotides, the CDR3 is TGCGCCAGCAGCTCAGCAGGAACGGAGGGCTACACCTTC.

This clonotype occurred a few times. The V gene is TRBV4-3, the J gene TRBJ2-1; 8 bases fit TRBD2. Germline lookup yields CDR1 LGHNA and CDR2 YSLEER. J gave up 2 bases and V 4 bases, and 10 bases lay outside the gene matches. This CDR3 has 17 amino acids. CDR3 nucleotide sequence: TGCGCCAGCAGCCTAGCGCAGGGAGCGGGAGCCTACAATGAGCAGTTCTTC. Its protein product is CASSLAQGAGAYNEQFF.

The chain uses TRBV15 and TRBJ2-1, with D tentatively TRBD2 (6 bases). The germline V gene has CDR1 LNHNV and CDR2 YYDKDF (reference sequence). There are 13 residues in the CDR3. Trimming took 2 bases from V and 6 from J, leaving 8 bases between them. Here the CDR3 DNA reads TGTGCCACCAGCAGACCGGGAGCCAATGAGCAGTTCTTC. This gives the protein CATSRPGANEQFF.

The rearrangement uses TRBV27 and TRBJ1-5; a possible D gene is TRBD1 (5 bases). The CDR3 length is 17 residues. The V gene lost 5 bases and the J gene lost 0 bases, with 17 bases spanning the gap. Germline lookup yields CDR1 MNHEY and CDR2 SMNVEV (reference sequence). The CDR3 DNA is TGTGCCAGCAGTACACGACAGAGCCTTTATAGCAATCAGCCCCAGCATTTT. Protein product: CASSTRQSLYSNQPQHF.

This clonotype appeared a few times. V usage is TRBV4-1 and J usage is TRBJ1-4; D may be TRBD1 (5 bases). Germline V lookup: CDR1 MGHRA, CDR2 YSYEKL. CDR3 length: 20 amino acids. The V end lost 7 bases, the J end lost 0 bases, and 27 bases lay between the germline ends. The CDR3 here is CASTDTARDSFFSTNEKLFF. CDR3 coding DNA: TGCGCCAGCACTGACACTGCTCGGGACTCCTTCTTTTCAACTAATGAAAAACTGTTTTTT.

The table lists this clonotype with many counts. The gene calls are TRBV25-1 and TRBJ1-1; D gene uncertain. V lost 6 bases and J 1 base, leaving 3 bases between the germline ends. The CDR3 is made up of 11 amino acids. CDR1 is MGHDK, CDR2 SYGVNS, per germline. CDR3 amino acids: CASRGNTEAFF. As DNA, the CDR3 is TGTGCCAGCAGGGGGAACACTGAAGCTTTCTTT. Full variable domain (rest looked up from reference TRBV25-1 and TRBJ1-1): EADIYQTPRYLVIGTGKKITLECSQTMGHDKMYWYQQDPGMELHLIHYSYGVNSTEKGDLSSESTVSRIRTEHFPLTLESARPSHTSQYLCASRGNTEAFFGQGTRLTVV.

This rearrangement joins TRBV4-3 to TRBJ2-1; TRBD2 matches 11 bases. Germline lookup yields CDR1 LGHNA and CDR2 YSLEER. V trimming: 3 bases; J trimming: 7 bases; junction bases outside the gene matches: 11. The CDR3 runs to 17 residues. This chain's CDR3 is CASSHHNSGRARNEQFF. In DNA, the CDR3 is TGCGCCAGCAGCCATCACAATAGCGGGAGGGCCCGAAATGAGCAGTTCTTC.

This chain connects TRBV5-1 to TRBJ2-7; 10 bases match TRBD1. The CDR3 totals 15 residues. The germline V gene has CDR1 SGHRS and CDR2 YFSETQ. Germline trimming cut 4 bases from V and 6 bases from J; bases unmatched to any gene: 10. CDR3 coding DNA: TGCGCCAGCAGCCAACTCCTGACAGGGGGCGGCGAGCAGTACTTC. Residues: CASSQLLTGGGEQYF.

This clonotype was detected only a few times. The gene calls are TRBV7-9 and TRBJ2-7; D gene unclear. The V end lost 1 base, the J end lost 2 bases, and 9 bases lay between the germline ends. The CDR3 consists of 14 residues. Germline-derived CDR1 and CDR2 are SEHNR and FQNEAQ (reference sequence). CDR3 loop: CASSLEVRPYEQYF. The DNA for the CDR3 is TGTGCCAGCAGCTTAGAGGTCAGGCCCTACGAGCAGTACTTC.

This clonotype has at least ten counts. CDR3 region: CSARASGGGTGELFF. In DNA, the CDR3 is TGCAGTGCTAGAGCTAGCGGGGGAGGGACCGGGGAGCTGTTTTTT. The V gene is TRBV20-1, the J gene TRBJ2-2; 10 nucleotides agree with TRBD2. Per the germline V gene, CDR1 is DFQATT and CDR2 is SNEGSKA (reference sequence). Losses at the gene ends were 1 base for V and 5 bases for J; bases not matched to a gene: 4. The CDR3 is 15 amino acids.

The CDR3 DNA is TGCAGTGCTAGAGATCCAGGTGGAAGGGTACAAGAGACCCAGTACTTC. This encodes CSARDPGGRVQETQYF. This chain links TRBV20-1 with TRBJ2-5; no clear D gene. Deletions cut 0 bases from V and 2 bases from J, with 16 bases between. Germline V gene data show CDR1 as DFQATT and CDR2 as SNEGSKA (reference sequence). The CDR3 is 16 residues long.

The chain joins TRBV24-1 to TRBJ2-3; the D gene is possibly TRBD2 (5 bases). CDR3 size: 16 residues. CDR1 and CDR2 (germline): KGHDR, SFDVKD. Trimming took off 3 bases at V and 4 bases at J, with 16 bases between the two ends. CDR3 DNA sequence: TGTGCCACCAGTGATCCCCCCGCTGGAGGTGCAGATACGCAGTATTTT. Translating it yields CATSDPPAGGADTQYF.

Turning to this clonotype: Since a much larger clone is just one base distant, this may be a read error. This chain links TRBV2 with TRBJ1-1; TRBD1 might be the D (6 bases). Trimming removed 4 bases at V and 4 bases at J, with 10 bases between. The CDR3 sequence is 13 residues long. CDR1 and CDR2 from the germline V gene are SNHLY and FYNNEI. CDR3 nucleotides: TGTGCCAGCAGTGTGAGGGGGGGCACTGAAGCTTTCTTT. This codes for CASSVRGGTEAFF.

The rearrangement links TRBV3-1 to TRBJ2-7, with 8 positions matching TRBD1. Germline lookup yields CDR1 LGHDT and CDR2 YNNKEL (reference sequence). After removal of 1 base from V and 5 bases from J, the junction contained 13 bases not matched to a gene. The CDR3 runs to 17 residues. The DNA for the CDR3 is TGTGCCAGCAGCCAAGGACCAGGGGGCGGGTTTTTCGACGAGCAGTACTTC. Translated, it gives CASSQGPGGGFFDEQYF.

CDR3 in amino acids: CACTGTPPNNEQFF. DNA of the CDR3: TGTGCCTGTACCGGGACCCCCCCGAACAATGAGCAGTTCTTC. This rearrangement joins TRBV7-9 to TRBJ2-1; D is possibly TRBD1 or TRBD2 (5 bases each). Per germline, CDR1 SEHNR and CDR2 FQNEAQ (reference sequence). CDR3 length: 14 residues. With 11 bases removed from V and 5 bases from J, the gap between germline ends came to 19 bases.

This clonotype was observed a few times. The CDR3 DNA follows: TGTGCCAGCTCACCAAAAATGAACACTGAAGCTTTCTTT. This sequence encodes CASSPKMNTEAFF. V is TRBV18 and J is TRBJ1-1; D is ambiguous. Germline CDR1 KGHSH, CDR2 LQKENI. V shed 2 bases and J shed 0 bases, with 4 bases lying between them. The CDR3 extends over 13 amino acids.

This clonotype was counted at least ten times. The chain has TRBV7-9 and TRBJ2-7; no definite D call. The germline V gene has CDR1 SEHNR and CDR2 FQNEAQ (reference sequence). There are 13 residues in the CDR3. V lost 1 base and J lost 2, with 6 bases in between. The CDR3 reads CASSLGETYEQYF. The CDR3 coding sequence is TGTGCCAGCAGCTTAGGGGAAACCTACGAGCAGTACTTC.

V and J are TRBV5-6 and TRBJ2-2; 8 bases line up with TRBD1. V lost 8 bases and J lost 6; bases outside the gene matches: 3. The CDR3 spans 12 residues. Germline lookup yields CDR1 SGHDT and CDR2 YYEEEE. The CDR3 bases are TGTGCCAGTTGGACAGGGTCCGGGGAGCTGTTTTTT. Protein: CASWTGSGELFF. The variable domain in full, with the rest retrieved from reference TRBV5-6 and TRBJ2-2, is DAGVTQSPTHLIKTRGQQVTLRCSPKSGHDTVSWYQQALGQGPQFIFQYYEEEERQRGNFPDRFSGHQFPNYSSELNVNALLLGDSALYLCASWTGSGELFFGEGSRLTVL.

The chain carries TRBV5-1 and TRBJ1-1; D not resolved. The germline CDR1 and CDR2 sequences are SGHRS and YFSETQ. The CDR3 is made up of 15 amino acids. V was pared by 0 bases and J by 0 bases, with 9 bases between. The CDR3 sequence is CASSLGEVVNTEAFF. The DNA of the CDR3 is TGCGCCAGCAGCTTGGGGGAGGTGGTGAACACTGAAGCTTTCTTT.

J is TRBJ2-7 and V is TRBV6-5, with 12 bases identical to TRBD1. Germline trimming cut 5 bases from V and 6 bases from J; bases unmatched to any gene: 8. The CDR3 contains 15 residues. Germline V CDR1 and CDR2: MNHEY, SVGAGI. As DNA, the CDR3 is TGTGCCAGCAGTCACCCGGGACAGGGGGCCTCCGAGCAGTACTTC. This gives the protein CASSHPGQGASEQYF.

This clonotype showed up just a few times. The chain links TRBV5-1 to TRBJ2-3; TRBD2 is a possible D gene (5 bases). V lost 5 bases to trimming and J lost 0 bases, with 13 bases between them. The CDR3 has 15 residues. From germline, CDR1 is SGHRS and CDR2 YFSETQ. CDR3 residues: CASRRVSSSTDTQYF. CDR3 bases: TGCGCCAGCAGGAGGGTTAGCTCTAGCACAGATACGCAGTATTTT.

V and J are TRBV5-1 and TRBJ2-5; D tentatively reads TRBD1 or TRBD2 (7 bases each). The CDR3 contains 16 residues. V lost 0 bases to trimming and J lost 4 bases, with 16 bases between them. Germline lookup yields CDR1 SGHRS and CDR2 YFSETQ. Here the CDR3 reads CASSLAFQGEGETQYF. Here the CDR3 DNA reads TGCGCCAGCAGCTTGGCCTTCCAGGGGGAGGGAGAGACCCAGTACTTC. The full variable domain, with the rest looked up from reference TRBV5-1 and TRBJ2-5, is KAGVTQTPRYLIKTRGQQVTLSCSPISGHRSVSWYQQTPGQGLQFLFEYFSETQRNKGNFPGRFSGRQFSNSRSEMNVSTLELGDSALYLCASSLAFQGEGETQYFGPGTRLLVL.

This clonotype has just a few counts. This chain uses TRBV7-8 with TRBJ1-6; D is possibly TRBD1 (5 bases). V gave up 2 bases and J gave up 8 bases, with 19 bases separating them. Germline lookup yields CDR1 SGHVS and CDR2 FQNEAQ. The CDR3 spans 17 residues. CDR3 sequence reads: CASSLRRAGTDHSPLHF. The DNA of the CDR3 is TGTGCCAGCAGCTTACGGAGAGCCGGGACGGATCATTCACCCCTCCACTTT.

The chain has TRBV6-5 and TRBJ2-3; 12 bases line up with TRBD2. Germline trimming cut 11 bases from V and 1 base from J; bases unmatched to any gene: 4. The CDR3 runs 14 residues. Germline V gene sequence: CDR1 MNHEY, CDR2 SVGAGI. CDR3 in amino acids: CAARLAGGTDTQYF. The CDR3 DNA reads TGTGCCGCCCGACTAGCGGGAGGCACAGATACGCAGTATTTT.

V is TRBV25-1 and J is TRBJ2-5; D might be TRBD2 (7 bases). This CDR3 region has 13 residues. V gave up 3 bases and J gave up 7 bases, with 12 bases separating them. CDR1 is MGHDK and CDR2 is SYGVNS in the germline V gene. The DNA for the CDR3 is TGTGCCAGCAGTGACGGGGGGCCCAGGACCCAGTACTTC. It encodes CASSDGGPRTQYF.